The rows below give T cell receptor beta chains drawn from one sample of a study of blood T cell repertoires in COVID-19. Assay: immunoSEQ multiplex PCR; the TCRdb copy retains only in-frame clones and omits some. The sample has approximately 260,000 clones, 82% seen once. Sequencing was performed on peripheral blood. The receptors here all came from a woman between 55 and 75 years old with active or convalescent COVID-19. CDR3s include the opening cysteine and the closing phenylalanine or tryptophan. D genes are given only for firm matches. Not every row has a clone size; where given, it reads once, few, many or a size class.

TRBV14,NA,few,TRBJ1-2,TGTGCCAGCAGCCGCCAGACAGCCGGCTATGGCTACACCTTC,CASSRQTAGYGYTF
TRBV4-3,TRBD1,NA,TRBJ1-2,TGCGCCAGCAGCCCATCCGGGACAGGGGGTCGAGGCTACACCTTC,CASSPSGTGGRGYTF
TRBV19,TRBD1,once,TRBJ2-3,TGTGCCAGTAGTACCCTACTTGGGACAGACATAACAGATACGCAGTATTTT,CASSTLLGTDITDTQYF
TRBV5-1,NA,NA,TRBJ1-5,TGCGCCAGCAGCCAACAGGGAGGCAATCAGCCCCAGCATTTT,CASSQQGGNQPQHF
TRBV3-1/TRBV3-2,NA,many,TRBJ1-2,TGTGCCAGCAGCCAGCGGGGGCGCGGAAACTATGGCTACACCTTC,CASSQRGRGNYGYTF
TRBV3-1/TRBV3-2,NA,NA,TRBJ1-1,TGTGCCAGCAGCCAAGTGGGAGGAGGGGACACTGAAGCTTTCTTT,CASSQVGGGDTEAFF
TRBV3-1/TRBV3-2,NA,NA,TRBJ2-7,TGTGCCAGCAGCCAAGAGGTACTCAGGGGAGACTACGAGCAGTACTTC,CASSQEVLRGDYEQYF
TRBV30,NA,NA,TRBJ1-1,TGTGCCTGGAAGGGGCCTTTGAACACTGAAGCTTTCTTT,CAWKGPLNTEAFF
TRBV9,TRBD2,NA,TRBJ2-7,TGTGCCAGCAGCTTTCACCGCTCGGGAGCGGGGGGGCGGTACGAGCAGTACTTC,CASSFHRSGAGGRYEQYF
TRBV7-2,NA,NA,TRBJ1-3,TGTGCCAGCAGCGTAACAGGGTACGGAAACACCATATATTTT,CASSVTGYGNTIYF
TRBV6-5,TRBD1,NA,TRBJ1-2,TGTGCCAGCAGTTACGGGACAGGGGGATTTGGCTATGGCTACACCTTC,CASSYGTGGFGYGYTF
TRBV27,NA,NA,TRBJ2-1,TGTGCCAGCAGTTTACGGCCAGGGGGGTACAATGAGCAGTTCTTC,CASSLRPGGYNEQFF